The present T cell receptor beta chain was sequenced within a study of blood T cells in healthy people across ages. Germline V lookup: CDR1 SGHRS, CDR2 YFSETQ. This CDR3 region has 13 residues. J lost 4 bases, V lost 3 bases, and 3 bases had no gene match. Using a J-beta primer mix together with a sample-barcoded 5' primer, a second PCR was run for about 6 to 11 cycles. TCRdb re-derived calls from the 5' RACE reads in MiXCR, one entry per CDR3 protein. Altogether 1.5 million to 1.8 million distinct CDR3 sequences are present, approximately 42% being singletons, with the ten largest covering less than 5%. This clonotype was picked up a small number of times. Its antigen is not known. Study outcomes and limitations: Diversity was higher, and naive CD4+ cells more numerous, in long-lived donors than in aged donors.

This TCR was sampled from a woman aged 18-29 years in good health. Sequencing was done on a sample of blood. V is TRBV5-1 and J is TRBJ2-5; TRBD1 matches at 7 bases. CDR3 protein: CASSSNRGETQYF. Here the CDR3 DNA reads TGCGCCAGCAGCTCCAACAGGGGAGAGACCCAGTACTTC.